Described below is a single T cell receptor beta chain sequence and its context. Antigen specificity is unknown. This record belongs to a study of vaccination and CD4 T cells after COVID-19. Sequencing of cultured CD4+ T cell DNA used the Oncomine TCR Beta short-read assay. One entry per CDR3 protein results from TCRdb running MiXCR on the PCR reads. The table includes about 6,500 distinct CDR3 sequences, about 55% detected once. Treatment reported: approximately 11-day PBMC culture with coronavirus spike peptide pools or control peptides (ViraFEST assay). Samples of CD4+ T cells were obtained from the unexposed donor before the COVID-19 pandemic (2011-2018). The specimen was CD4+ T cells from blood, cultured in vitro. The source is a human donor in good health.

The CDR3 region has the DNA TGTGCCTGGAGTAGGCTAGCGGGAAAGGACACCGGGGAGCTGTTTTTT. Translated, it gives CAWSRLAGKDTGELFF. This chain links TRBV30 with TRBJ2-2, with TRBD2 matching over 9 bases. CDR1 is GTSNPN, CDR2 SVGIG, per germline (reference sequence). This CDR3 is 16 amino acids long. The V segment lost 2 bases and the J segment 3 bases; nucleotides outside the gene matches: 7.